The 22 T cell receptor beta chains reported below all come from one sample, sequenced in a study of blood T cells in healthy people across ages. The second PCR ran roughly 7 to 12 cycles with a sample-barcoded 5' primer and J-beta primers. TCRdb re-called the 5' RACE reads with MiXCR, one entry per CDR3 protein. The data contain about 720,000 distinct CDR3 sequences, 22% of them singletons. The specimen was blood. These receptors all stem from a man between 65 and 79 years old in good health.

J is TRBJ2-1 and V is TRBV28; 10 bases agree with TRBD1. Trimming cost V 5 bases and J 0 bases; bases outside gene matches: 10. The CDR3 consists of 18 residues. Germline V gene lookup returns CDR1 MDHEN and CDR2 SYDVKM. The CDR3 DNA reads TGTGCCAGCAGTGGACAGGGGGTAAAGGGAAGCTCCTACAATGAGCAGTTCTTC. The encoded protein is CASSGQGVKGSSYNEQFF.

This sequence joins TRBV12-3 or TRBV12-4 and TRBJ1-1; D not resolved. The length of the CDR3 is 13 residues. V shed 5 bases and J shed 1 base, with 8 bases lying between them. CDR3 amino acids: CASSQMRNTEAFF. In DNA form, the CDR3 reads TGTGCCAGCAGTCAGATGAGGAACACTGAAGCTTTCTTT.

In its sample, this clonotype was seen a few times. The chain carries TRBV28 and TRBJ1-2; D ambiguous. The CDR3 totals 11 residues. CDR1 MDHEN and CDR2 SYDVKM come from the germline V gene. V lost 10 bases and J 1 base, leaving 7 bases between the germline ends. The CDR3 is CATLNNYGYTF. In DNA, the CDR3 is TGTGCCACCCTAAATAACTATGGCTACACCTTC.

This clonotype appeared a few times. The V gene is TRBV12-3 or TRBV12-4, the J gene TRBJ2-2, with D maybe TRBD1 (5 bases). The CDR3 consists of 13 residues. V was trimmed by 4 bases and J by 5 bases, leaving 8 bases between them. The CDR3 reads CASSSTVTGELFF. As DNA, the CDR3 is TGTGCCAGCAGTTCGACAGTTACCGGGGAGCTGTTTTTT.

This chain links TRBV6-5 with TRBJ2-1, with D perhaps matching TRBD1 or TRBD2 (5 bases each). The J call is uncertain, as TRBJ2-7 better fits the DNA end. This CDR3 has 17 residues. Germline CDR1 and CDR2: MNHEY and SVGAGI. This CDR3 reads CASSYSSREGRVYEQYF. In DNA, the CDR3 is TGTGCCAGCAGTTACTCGAGTCGTGAGGGGCGGGTTTACGAGCAGTACTTC.

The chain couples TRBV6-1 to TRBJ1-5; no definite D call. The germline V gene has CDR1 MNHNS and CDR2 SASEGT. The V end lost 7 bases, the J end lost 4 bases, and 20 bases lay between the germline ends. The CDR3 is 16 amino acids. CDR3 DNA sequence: TGTGCCAGCACCAAAGGTGGGATCCTAGCAAATCAGCCCCAGCATTTT. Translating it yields CASTKGGILANQPQHF.

CDR3 coding DNA: TGTGCCAGCAGTTCCCCGTCCCGAGGGAGCACCGGGGAGCTGTTTTTT. Protein sequence: CASSSPSRGSTGELFF. The chain recombines TRBV28 with TRBJ2-2; TRBD2 might be the D (5 bases). Trimming left V 4 bases short and J 4 bases short, with 16 bases between. The CDR3 has 16 residues. CDR1 is MDHEN, CDR2 SYDVKM, per germline.

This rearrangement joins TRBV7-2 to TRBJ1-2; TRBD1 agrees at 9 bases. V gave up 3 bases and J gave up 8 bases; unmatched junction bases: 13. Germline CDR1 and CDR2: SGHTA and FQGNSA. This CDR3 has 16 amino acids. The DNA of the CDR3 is TGTGCCAGCAGCTTCCCATCCGCCGGGACAGGGCCCGGCTACACCTTC. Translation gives CASSFPSAGTGPGYTF.

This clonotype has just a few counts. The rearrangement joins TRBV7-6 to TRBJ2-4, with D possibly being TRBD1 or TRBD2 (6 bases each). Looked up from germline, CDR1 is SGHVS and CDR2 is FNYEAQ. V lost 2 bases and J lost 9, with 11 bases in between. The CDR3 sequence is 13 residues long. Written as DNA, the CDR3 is TGTGCCAGCAGCTTATCGGAGGGGGGCATTCAGTACTTC. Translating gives CASSLSEGGIQYF.

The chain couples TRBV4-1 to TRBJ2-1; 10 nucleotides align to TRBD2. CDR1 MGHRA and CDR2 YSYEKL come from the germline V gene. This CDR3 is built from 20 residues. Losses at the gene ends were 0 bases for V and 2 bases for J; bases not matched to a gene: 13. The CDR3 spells CASSQEKWASGRVAYNEQFF. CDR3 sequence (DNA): TGCGCCAGCAGCCAAGAAAAGTGGGCTAGCGGGAGAGTTGCCTACAATGAGCAGTTCTTC.

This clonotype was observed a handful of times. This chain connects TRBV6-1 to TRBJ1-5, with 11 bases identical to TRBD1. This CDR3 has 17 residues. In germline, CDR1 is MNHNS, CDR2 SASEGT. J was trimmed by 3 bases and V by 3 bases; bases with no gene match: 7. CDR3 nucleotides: TGTGCCAGCAGTGACAGGGGGACAGGGGGTTCCAATCAGCCCCAGCATTTT. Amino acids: CASSDRGTGGSNQPQHF.

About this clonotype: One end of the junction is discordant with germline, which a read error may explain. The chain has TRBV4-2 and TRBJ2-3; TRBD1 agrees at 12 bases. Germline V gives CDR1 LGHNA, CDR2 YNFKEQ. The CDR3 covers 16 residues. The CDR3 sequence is CASSHRDRGLTDKQYF. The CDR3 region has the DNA TGTGCCAGCAGCCACAGGGACAGGGGGCTTACAGATAAGCAGTATTTT.

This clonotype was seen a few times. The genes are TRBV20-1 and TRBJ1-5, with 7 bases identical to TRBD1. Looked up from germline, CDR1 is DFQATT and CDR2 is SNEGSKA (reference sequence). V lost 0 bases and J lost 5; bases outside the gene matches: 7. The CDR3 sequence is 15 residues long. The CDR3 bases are TGCAGTGCTAGAGAGATTCGGGACAGCGATCAGCCCCAGCATTTT. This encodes CSAREIRDSDQPQHF.

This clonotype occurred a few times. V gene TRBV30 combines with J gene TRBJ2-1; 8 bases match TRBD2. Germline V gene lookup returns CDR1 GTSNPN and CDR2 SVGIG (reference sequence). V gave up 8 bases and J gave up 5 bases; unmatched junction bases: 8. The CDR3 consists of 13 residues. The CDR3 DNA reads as TGTGCCGTAGACGAGCGGGAGAACAATGAGCAGTTCTTC. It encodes CAVDERENNEQFF.

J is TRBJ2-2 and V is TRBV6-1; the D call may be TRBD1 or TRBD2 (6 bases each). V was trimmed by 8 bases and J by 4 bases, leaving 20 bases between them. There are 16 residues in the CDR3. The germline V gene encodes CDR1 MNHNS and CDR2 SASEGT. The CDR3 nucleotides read TGTGCCAGCTCCCGTTTTCGGGGGCCGGGCACCGGGGAGCTGTTTTTT. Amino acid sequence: CASSRFRGPGTGELFF.

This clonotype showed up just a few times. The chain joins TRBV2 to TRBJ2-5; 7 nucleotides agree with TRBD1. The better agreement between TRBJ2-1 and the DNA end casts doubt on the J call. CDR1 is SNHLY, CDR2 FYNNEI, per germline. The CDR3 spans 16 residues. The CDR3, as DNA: TGTGCCAGCAGTGATCCGACAGGGCTAAGTTTCAATGAGCAGTTCTTC. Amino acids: CASSDPTGLSFNEQFF.

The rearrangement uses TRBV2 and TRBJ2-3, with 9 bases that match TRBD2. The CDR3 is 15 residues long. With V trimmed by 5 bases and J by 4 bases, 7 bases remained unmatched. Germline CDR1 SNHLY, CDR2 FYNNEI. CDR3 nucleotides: TGTGCCAGCAGTCCGGCTAGCGGGACGCCAGATACGCAGTATTTT. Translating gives CASSPASGTPDTQYF. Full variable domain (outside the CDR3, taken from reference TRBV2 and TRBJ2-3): EPEVTQTPSHQVTQMGQEVILRCVPISNHLYFYWYRQILGQKVEFLVSFYNNEISEKSEIFDDQFSVERPDGSNFTLKIRSTKLEDSAMYFCASSPASGTPDTQYFGPGTRLTVL.

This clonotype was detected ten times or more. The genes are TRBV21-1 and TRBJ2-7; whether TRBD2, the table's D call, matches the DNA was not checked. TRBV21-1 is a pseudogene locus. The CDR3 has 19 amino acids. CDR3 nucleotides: TGTGCCAGCAAAGAGGGGACTAGCGGGAGTTTGCCTTTGGGATACGAGCAGTACGTC. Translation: CASKEGTSGSLPLGYEQYV.

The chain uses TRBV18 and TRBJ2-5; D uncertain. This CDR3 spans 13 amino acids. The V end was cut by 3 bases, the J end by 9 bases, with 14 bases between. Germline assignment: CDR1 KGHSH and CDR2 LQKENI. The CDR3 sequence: CASSPDAGWAQYF. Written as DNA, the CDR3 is TGTGCCAGCTCACCGGACGCCGGGTGGGCCCAGTACTTC.

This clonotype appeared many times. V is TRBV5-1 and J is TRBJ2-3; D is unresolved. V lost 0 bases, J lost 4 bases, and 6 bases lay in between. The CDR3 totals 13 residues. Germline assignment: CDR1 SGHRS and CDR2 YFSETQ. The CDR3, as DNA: TGCGCCAGCAGCTTGGGACCGGCAGATACGCAGTATTTT. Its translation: CASSLGPADTQYF.

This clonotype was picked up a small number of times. This chain's CDR3 is CASSLGEAETQYF. The CDR3 coding sequence is TGCGCCAGCAGCTTGGGGGAGGCGGAGACCCAGTACTTC. The chain employs TRBV5-1 and TRBJ2-5, with D possibly being TRBD2 (6 bases). V shed 0 bases and J shed 5 bases, with 8 bases lying between them. CDR1 and CDR2 from the germline V gene are SGHRS and YFSETQ. The CDR3 is 13 residues long.

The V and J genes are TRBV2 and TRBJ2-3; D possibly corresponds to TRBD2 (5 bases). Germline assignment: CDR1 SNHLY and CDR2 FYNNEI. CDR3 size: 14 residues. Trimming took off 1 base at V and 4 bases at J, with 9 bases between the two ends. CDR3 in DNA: TGTGCCAGCAGTGAAGGTCTAGCTGCAGATACGCAGTATTTT. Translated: CASSEGLAADTQYF.